The clone carrying this T cell receptor beta chain was recorded only once. The antigen is unknown. The sample originates from a study of OX40 agonist ivuxolimab in advanced cancers. Looking at the study overall: Dose-escalation patients were diagnosed with hepatocellular carcinoma, melanoma, renal cell cancer or head and neck cancer. Regarding the study as a whole: More expanded clones were seen, on average, in CD8+ T cells than in CD4+. Some of the nonresponding patients also showed low levels of normalized T-cell clonal expansion.

Libraries were prepared by immunoSEQ multiplex PCR; TCRdb keeps only in-frame clonotypes and omits some of them. The data hold more than 55,000 clones, with around 85% observed a single time. Between the trimmed V and J ends, which lost 4 bases and 4 bases, there was a span of 15 bases. Germline V lookup: CDR1 SGDLS, CDR2 YYNGEE. The CDR3 totals 14 residues. J is TRBJ2-7 and V is TRBV9; a possible D gene is TRBD1 (6 bases). Sequenced here: CD4+ or CD8+ T cells sorted from blood, sampled in a trial of the OX40 agonist ivuxolimab. The sequence came from an adult with an advanced solid tumor such as melanoma, head and neck, liver or kidney cancer. The CDR3 reads CASSPQLQGYEQYF. The CDR3 nucleotides are TGTGCCAGCAGCCCCCAATTACAGGGTTACGAGCAGTACTTC.